This TCR beta chain came from a study of blood T cells in healthy people across ages. For the study at large: With template switching, about one barcoded beta molecule was captured per two T cells. Findings and limits, study-wide: Higher diversity, along with more naive CD4+ cells, distinguished long-lived donors from aged donors.

A second roughly 6 to 12 cycle PCR used barcoded and J-beta primers. A template-switch adaptor containing 12 random nucleotides labeled each cDNA molecule. MiXCR, run by TCRdb on the 5' RACE reads, gives a single entry per CDR3 protein. The sample has 700,000 to 850,000 distinct CDR3 sequences, 30% to 45% seen once. Concerning this clonotype: Its antigen is still unknown.

Trimming took 8 bases from V and 6 from J; bases not matched to a gene: 10. CDR1 is SNHLY, CDR2 FYNNEI, per germline. This CDR3 region has 14 residues. The genes are TRBV2 and TRBJ1-1; TRBD1 matches at 9 bases. Sequenced input: blood. The receptor was isolated from a young man in good health. The CDR3 region is CASSTTGGRAEAFF. The DNA for the CDR3 is TGTGCCAGCTCAACTACAGGGGGCCGCGCTGAAGCTTTCTTT.